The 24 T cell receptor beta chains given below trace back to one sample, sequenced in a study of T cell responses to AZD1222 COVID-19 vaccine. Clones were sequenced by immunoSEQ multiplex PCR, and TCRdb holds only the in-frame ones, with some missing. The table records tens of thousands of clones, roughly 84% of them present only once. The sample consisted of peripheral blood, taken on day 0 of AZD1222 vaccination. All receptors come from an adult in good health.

The CDR3 DNA reads as TGTGCCAGTAGTATATCGGGACTAACCTACGAGCAGTACTTC. Translation gives CASSISGLTYEQYF. The chain links TRBV19 to TRBJ2-7; 7 nucleotides align to TRBD2. This CDR3 is 14 amino acids long. The ends lost 2 bases at V and 2 bases at J; junction bases unmatched: 3. Germline loops: CDR1 LNHDA, CDR2 SQIVND (reference sequence).

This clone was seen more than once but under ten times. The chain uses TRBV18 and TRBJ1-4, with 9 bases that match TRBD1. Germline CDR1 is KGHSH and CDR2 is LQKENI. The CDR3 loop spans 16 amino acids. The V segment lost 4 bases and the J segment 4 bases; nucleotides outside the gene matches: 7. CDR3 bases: TGTGCCAGCTCACTTTTACCGGGACAGGGTAATGAAAAACTGTTTTTT. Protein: CASSLLPGQGNEKLFF.

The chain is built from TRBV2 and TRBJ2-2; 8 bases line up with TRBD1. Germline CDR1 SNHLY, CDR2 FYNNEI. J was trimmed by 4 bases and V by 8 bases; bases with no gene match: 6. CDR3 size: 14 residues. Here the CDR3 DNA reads TGTGCCAGCGACAGGGGTAGCGGCACCGGGGAGCTGTTTTTT. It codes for CASDRGSGTGELFF.

CDR3 nucleotides: TGCGCCAGCAGCCAAGATGACAGGGGACATGAAAAACTGTTTTTT. Its translation is CASSQDDRGHEKLFF. This chain uses TRBV4-3 with TRBJ1-4, with 8 bases aligning to TRBD1. Germline V gives CDR1 LGHNA, CDR2 YSLEER. V was clipped by 0 bases and J by 6 bases; unmatched bases: 3. The CDR3 is 15 amino acids.

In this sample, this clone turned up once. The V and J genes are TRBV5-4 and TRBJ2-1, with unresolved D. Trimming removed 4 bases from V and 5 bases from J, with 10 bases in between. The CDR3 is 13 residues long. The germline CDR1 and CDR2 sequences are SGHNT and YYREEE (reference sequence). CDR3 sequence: CASSPPGNNEQFF. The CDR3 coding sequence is TGTGCCAGCAGCCCCCCCGGAAACAATGAGCAGTTCTTC.

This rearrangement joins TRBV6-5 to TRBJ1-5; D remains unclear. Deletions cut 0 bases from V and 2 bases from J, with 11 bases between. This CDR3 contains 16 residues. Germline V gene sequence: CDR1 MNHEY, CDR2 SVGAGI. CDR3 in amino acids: CASSYSVPEGNQPQHF. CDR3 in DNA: TGTGCCAGCAGTTACTCGGTGCCGGAAGGCAATCAGCCCCAGCATTTT.

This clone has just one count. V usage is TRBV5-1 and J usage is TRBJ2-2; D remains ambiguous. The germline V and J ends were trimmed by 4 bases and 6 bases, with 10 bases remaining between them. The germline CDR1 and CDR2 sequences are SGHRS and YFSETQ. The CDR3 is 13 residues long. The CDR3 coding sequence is TGCGCCAGCAGCCCCGTTAGGGCCGGGGAGCTGTTTTTT. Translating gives CASSPVRAGELFF. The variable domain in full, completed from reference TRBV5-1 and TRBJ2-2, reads KAGVTQTPRYLIKTRGQQVTLSCSPISGHRSVSWYQQTPGQGLQFLFEYFSETQRNKGNFPGRFSGRQFSNSRSEMNVSTLELGDSALYLCASSPVRAGELFFGEGSRLTVL.

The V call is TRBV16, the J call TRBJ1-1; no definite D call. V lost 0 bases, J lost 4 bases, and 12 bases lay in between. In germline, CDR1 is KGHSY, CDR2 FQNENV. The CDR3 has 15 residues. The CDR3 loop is CASSQSRGKGTEAFF. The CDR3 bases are TGTGCCAGCAGCCAATCTCGTGGGAAGGGCACTGAAGCTTTCTTT.

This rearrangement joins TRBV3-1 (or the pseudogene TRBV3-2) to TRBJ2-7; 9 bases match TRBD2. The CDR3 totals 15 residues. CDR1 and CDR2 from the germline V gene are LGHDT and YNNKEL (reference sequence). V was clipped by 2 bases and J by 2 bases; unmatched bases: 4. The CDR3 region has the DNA TGTGCCAGCAGCCAAATGGCTAGCGGGGCCTACGAGCAGTACTTC. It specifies CASSQMASGAYEQYF.

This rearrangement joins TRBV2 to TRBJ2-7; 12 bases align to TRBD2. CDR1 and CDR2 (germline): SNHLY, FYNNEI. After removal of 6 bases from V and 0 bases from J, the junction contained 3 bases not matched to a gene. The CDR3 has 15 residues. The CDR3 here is CASRAGLAGSYEQYF. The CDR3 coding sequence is TGTGCCAGCAGGGCGGGACTAGCGGGCTCCTACGAGCAGTACTTC.

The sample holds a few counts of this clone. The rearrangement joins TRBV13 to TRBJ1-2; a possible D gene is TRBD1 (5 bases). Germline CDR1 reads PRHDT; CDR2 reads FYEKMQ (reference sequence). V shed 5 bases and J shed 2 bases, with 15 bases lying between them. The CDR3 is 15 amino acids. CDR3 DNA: TGTGCCAGCAGCCCCGGGGCAGGGAAAAACTATGGCTACACCTTC. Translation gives CASSPGAGKNYGYTF.

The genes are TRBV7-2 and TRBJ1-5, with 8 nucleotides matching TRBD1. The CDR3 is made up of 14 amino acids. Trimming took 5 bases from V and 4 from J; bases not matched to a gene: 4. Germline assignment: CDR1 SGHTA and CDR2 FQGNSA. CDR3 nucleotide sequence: TGTGCCAGCAGCATGACAGGGGTAAATCAGCCCCAGCATTTT. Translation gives CASSMTGVNQPQHF. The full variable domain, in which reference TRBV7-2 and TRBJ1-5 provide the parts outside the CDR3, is GAGVSQSPSNKVTEKGKDVELRCDPISGHTALYWYRQSLGQGLEFLIYFQGNSAPDKSGLPSDRFSAERTGGSVSTLTIQRTQQEDSAVYLCASSMTGVNQPQHFGDGTRLSIL.

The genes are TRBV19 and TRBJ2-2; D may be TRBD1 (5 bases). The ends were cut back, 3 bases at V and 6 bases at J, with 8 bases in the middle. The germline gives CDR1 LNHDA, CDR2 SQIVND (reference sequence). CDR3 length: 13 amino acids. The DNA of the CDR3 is TGTGCCAGTAGTATTGGGGCTCCCGGGGAGCTGTTTTTT. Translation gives CASSIGAPGELFF.

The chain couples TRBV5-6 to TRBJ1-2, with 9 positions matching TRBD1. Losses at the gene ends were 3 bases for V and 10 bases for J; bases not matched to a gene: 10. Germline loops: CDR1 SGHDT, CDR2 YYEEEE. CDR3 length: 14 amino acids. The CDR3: CASSSANRGLVYTF. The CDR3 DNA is TGTGCCAGCAGCTCAGCCAACAGGGGGCTTGTCTACACCTTC.

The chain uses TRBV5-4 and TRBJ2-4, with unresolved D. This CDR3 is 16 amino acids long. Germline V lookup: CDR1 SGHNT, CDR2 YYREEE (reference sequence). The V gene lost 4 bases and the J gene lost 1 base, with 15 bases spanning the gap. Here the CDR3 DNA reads TGTGCCAGCAGCAGATACGACACCCGTGCCAAAAACATTCAGTACTTC. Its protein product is CASSRYDTRAKNIQYF.

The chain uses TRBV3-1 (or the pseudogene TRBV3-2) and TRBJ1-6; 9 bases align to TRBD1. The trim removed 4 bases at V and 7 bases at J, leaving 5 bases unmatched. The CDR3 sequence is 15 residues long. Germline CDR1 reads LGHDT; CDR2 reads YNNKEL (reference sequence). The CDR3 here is CASSPGTGGNSPLHF. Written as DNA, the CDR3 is TGTGCCAGCAGCCCCGGCACAGGGGGCAATTCACCCCTCCACTTT.

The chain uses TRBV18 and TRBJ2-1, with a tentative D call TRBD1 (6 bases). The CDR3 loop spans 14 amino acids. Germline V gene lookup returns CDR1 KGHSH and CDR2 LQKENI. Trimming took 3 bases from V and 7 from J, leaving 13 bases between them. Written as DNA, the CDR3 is TGTGCCAGCTCACCCTCGAGGGGGTGGAATGAGCAGTTCTTC. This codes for CASSPSRGWNEQFF.

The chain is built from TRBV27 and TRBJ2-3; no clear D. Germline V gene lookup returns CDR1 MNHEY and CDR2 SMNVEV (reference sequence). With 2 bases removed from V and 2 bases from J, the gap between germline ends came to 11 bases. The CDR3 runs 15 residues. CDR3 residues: CASSLTGPYTDTQYF. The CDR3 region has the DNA TGTGCCAGCAGTTTAACCGGGCCCTACACAGATACGCAGTATTTT.

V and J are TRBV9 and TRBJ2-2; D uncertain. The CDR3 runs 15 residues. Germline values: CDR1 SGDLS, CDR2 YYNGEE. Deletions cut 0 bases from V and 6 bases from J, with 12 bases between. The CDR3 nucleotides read TGTGCCAGCAGCGTAGGGATGGGCAGGTCCGGGGAGCTGTTTTTT. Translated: CASSVGMGRSGELFF. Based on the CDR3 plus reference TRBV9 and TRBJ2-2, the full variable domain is DSGVTQTPKHLITATGQRVTLRCSPRSGDLSVYWYQQSLDQGLQFLIQYYNGEERAKGNILERFSAQQFPDLHSELNLSSLELGDSALYFCASSVGMGRSGELFFGEGSRLTVL.

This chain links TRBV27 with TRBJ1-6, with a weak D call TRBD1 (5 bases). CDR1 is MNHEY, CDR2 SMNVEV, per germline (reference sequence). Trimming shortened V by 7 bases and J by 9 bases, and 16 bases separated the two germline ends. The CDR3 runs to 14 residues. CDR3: CASKMDILGSPLHF. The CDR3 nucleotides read TGTGCCAGCAAAATGGACATTTTGGGTTCACCCCTCCACTTT.

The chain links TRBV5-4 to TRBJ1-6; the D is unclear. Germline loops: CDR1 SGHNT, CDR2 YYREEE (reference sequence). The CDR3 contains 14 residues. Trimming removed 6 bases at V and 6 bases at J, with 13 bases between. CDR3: CASNSELGNSPLHF. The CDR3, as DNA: TGTGCCAGCAACTCGGAGTTGGGTAATTCACCCCTCCACTTT.

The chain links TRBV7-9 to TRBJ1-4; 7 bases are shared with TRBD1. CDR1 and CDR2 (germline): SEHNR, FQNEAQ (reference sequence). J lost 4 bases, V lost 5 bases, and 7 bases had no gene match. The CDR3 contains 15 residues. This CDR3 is CASSTDRAGNEKLFF. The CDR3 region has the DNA TGTGCCAGCAGCACAGACAGGGCGGGTAATGAAAAACTGTTTTTT. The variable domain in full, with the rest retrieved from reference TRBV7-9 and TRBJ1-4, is DTGVSQNPRHKITKRGQNVTFRCDPISEHNRLYWYRQTLGQGPEFLTYFQNEAQLEKSRLLSDRFSAERPKGSFSTLEIQRTEQGDSAMYLCASSTDRAGNEKLFFGSGTQLSVL.

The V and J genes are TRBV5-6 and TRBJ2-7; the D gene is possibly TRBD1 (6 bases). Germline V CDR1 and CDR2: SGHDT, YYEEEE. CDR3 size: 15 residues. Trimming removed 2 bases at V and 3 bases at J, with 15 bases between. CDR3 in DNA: TGTGCCAGCAGCTTATCGGGCAGGGGCTACTACGAGCAGTACTTC. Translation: CASSLSGRGYYEQYF.

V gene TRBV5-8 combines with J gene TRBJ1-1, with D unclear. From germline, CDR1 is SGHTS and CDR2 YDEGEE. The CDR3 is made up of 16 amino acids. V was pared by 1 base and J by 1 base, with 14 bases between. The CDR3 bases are TGTGCCAGCAGCTTGAGTGAGGTGGAGAAGAACACTGAAGCTTTCTTT. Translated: CASSLSEVEKNTEAFF.